This T cell receptor beta chain was sequenced for a study of blood T cells in healthy people across ages. This CDR3 region has 15 residues. CDR1 is SGHRS and CDR2 is YFSETQ in the germline V gene. Primed by a sample-barcoded 5' primer and a J-beta primer mix, a second PCR proceeded for roughly 6 to 12 cycles. TCRdb itself ran the 5' RACE reads through MiXCR, one entry per CDR3 protein. Of 1.5 million to 2 million distinct CDR3 sequences in the sample, about 49% were seen once. Sequenced material: blood. This receptor was identified in a woman aged 35 to 49 in good health. This sequence joins TRBV5-1 and TRBJ2-5; no reliable D call. The DNA end favors TRBJ2-7, so the J call may be wrong. Written as DNA, the CDR3 is TGCGCCAGCAGCTTGGTAGACTCGACCATCTACGAGCAGTACTTC. Its translation: CASSLVDSTIYEQYF.